Following are 2 T cell receptor beta chains from one sample sequenced in a study of T cell changes during pregnancy in multiple sclerosis. Sequencing used immunoSEQ multiplex PCR; TCRdb keeps in-frame clones, though not all of them. The sample shows roughly 89,000 clones, approximately 95% of them seen only once. This sample comprised peripheral blood, obtained in the first trimester of pregnancy. These receptors all come from a female donor with multiple sclerosis, enrolled in a pregnancy study.

This clone appeared a single time. The chain couples TRBV10-3 to TRBJ1-2; tentative D call: TRBD1 (6 bases). CDR1 ENHRY and CDR2 SYGVKD come from the germline V gene. The CDR3 loop spans 14 amino acids. Between the trimmed V and J ends, which lost 2 bases and 3 bases, there was a span of 10 bases. The CDR3 here is CAISEAGADYGYTF. The CDR3 nucleotides read TGTGCCATCAGTGAGGCAGGGGCGGACTATGGCTACACCTTC.

The genes are TRBV7-9 and TRBJ2-7, with D perhaps matching TRBD1 (6 bases). The germline V gene encodes CDR1 SEHNR and CDR2 FQNEAQ (reference sequence). This CDR3 contains 13 residues. Trimming cost V 5 bases and J 3 bases, with 11 bases left between them. The CDR3 reads CASSPRTDYEQYF. As DNA, the CDR3 is TGTGCCAGCAGCCCCCGGACAGACTACGAGCAGTACTTC.